Listed here is a single T cell receptor beta chain. Antigen specificity is unknown. As to time point: late sampling 161 to 241 days after vaccination in a few convalescent patients. This sample's treatment: roughly nine-day PBMC culture with coronavirus spike peptide pools or control peptides (ViraFEST assay). ViraFEST enlarged antigen-specific T cell populations with peptide pools and afterwards sequenced TCRs. At the Johns Hopkins FTIC core, DNA taken from cultured CD4+ T cells was sequenced by way of the Oncomine TCR Beta short-read assay. Genomic DNA was drawn out of CD4+ T cells grown in culture. TCRdb re-derived calls from the PCR reads in MiXCR, one entry per CDR3 protein. The data contain approximately 20,000 distinct CDR3 sequences, 46% of them seen just once; the ten biggest clones take up about 13%. This sample is drawn from a study of vaccination and CD4 T cells after COVID-19. About the study: Six male and four female convalescents took part, two of them Hispanic. Every culture used as a control got a CEFX pool, an HIV-1 Nef pool, or no peptide.

The CDR3 contains 16 residues. J gave up 2 bases and V 4 bases, and 6 bases lay outside the gene matches. Per the germline V gene, CDR1 is MNHNS and CDR2 is SASEGT. The genes are TRBV6-1 and TRBJ2-2; 8 bases fit TRBD2. Specimen: CD4+ T cells from blood, cultured in vitro, collected about 7 months after SARS-CoV-2 vaccination. This receptor was obtained from a human donor who had recovered from COVID-19. CDR3 in amino acids: CASSGLAGINTGELFF. The CDR3 DNA follows: TGTGCCAGCAGTGGTTTAGCGGGGATAAACACCGGGGAGCTGTTTTTT.